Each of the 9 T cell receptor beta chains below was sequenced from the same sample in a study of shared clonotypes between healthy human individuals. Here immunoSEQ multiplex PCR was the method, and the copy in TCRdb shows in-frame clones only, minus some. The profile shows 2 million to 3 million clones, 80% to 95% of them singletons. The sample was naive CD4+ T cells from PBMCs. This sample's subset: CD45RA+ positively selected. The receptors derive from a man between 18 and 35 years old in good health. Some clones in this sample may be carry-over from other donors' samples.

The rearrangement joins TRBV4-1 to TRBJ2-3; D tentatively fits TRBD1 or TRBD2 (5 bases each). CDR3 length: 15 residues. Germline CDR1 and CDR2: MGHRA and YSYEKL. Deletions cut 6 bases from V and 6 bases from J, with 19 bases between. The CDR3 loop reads CASSTRDAVSDTQYF. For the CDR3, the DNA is TGCGCCAGCAGTACCCGGGACGCCGTTTCGGATACGCAGTATTTT.

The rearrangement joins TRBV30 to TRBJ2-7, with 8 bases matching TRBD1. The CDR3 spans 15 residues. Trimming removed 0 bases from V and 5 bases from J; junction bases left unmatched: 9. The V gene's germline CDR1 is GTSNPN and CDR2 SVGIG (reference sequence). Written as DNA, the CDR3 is TGTGCCTGGAGTGTCTGGACAGGGAAAGCGGACGAGCAGTACTTC. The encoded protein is CAWSVWTGKADEQYF.

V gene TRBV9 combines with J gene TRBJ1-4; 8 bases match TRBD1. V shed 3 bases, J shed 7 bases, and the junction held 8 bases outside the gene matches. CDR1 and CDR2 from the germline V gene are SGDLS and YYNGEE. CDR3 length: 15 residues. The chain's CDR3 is CASSATGGSGEKLFF. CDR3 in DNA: TGTGCCAGCAGCGCAACAGGGGGAAGCGGTGAAAAACTGTTTTTT.

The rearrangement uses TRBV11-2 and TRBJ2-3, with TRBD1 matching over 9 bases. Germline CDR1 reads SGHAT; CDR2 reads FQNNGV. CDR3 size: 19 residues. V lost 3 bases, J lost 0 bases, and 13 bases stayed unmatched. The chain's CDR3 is CASSFAGTGKRLSTDTQYF. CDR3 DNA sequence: TGTGCCAGCAGCTTCGCCGGGACAGGGAAAAGGCTAAGCACAGATACGCAGTATTTT.

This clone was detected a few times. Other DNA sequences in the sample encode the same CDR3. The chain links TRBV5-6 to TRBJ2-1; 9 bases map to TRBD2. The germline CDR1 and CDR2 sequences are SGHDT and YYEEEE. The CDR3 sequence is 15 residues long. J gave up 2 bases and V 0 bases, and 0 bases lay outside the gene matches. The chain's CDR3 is CASSLGLAAYNEQFF. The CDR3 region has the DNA TGTGCCAGCAGCTTGGGACTAGCGGCCTACAATGAGCAGTTCTTC.

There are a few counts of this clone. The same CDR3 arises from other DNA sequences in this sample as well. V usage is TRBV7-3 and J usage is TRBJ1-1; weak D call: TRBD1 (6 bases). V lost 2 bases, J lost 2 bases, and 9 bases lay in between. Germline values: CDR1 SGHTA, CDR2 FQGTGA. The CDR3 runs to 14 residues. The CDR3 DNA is TGTGCCAGCAGCTTAGGCAGGGGCAACACTGAAGCTTTCTTT. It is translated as CASSLGRGNTEAFF.

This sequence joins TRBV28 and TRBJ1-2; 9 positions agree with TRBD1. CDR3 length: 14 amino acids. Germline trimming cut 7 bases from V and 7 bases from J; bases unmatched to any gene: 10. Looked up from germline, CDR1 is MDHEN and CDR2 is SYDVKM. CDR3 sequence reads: CASIQGQGGSGYTF. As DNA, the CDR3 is TGTGCCAGCATCCAGGGACAGGGTGGCTCTGGCTACACCTTC.

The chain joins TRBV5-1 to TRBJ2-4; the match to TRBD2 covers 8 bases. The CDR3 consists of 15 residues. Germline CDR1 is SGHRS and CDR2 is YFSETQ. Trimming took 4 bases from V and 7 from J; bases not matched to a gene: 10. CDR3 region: CASSMRSGTANIQYF. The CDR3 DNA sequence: TGCGCCAGCAGCATGCGTAGCGGGACCGCGAACATTCAGTACTTC.

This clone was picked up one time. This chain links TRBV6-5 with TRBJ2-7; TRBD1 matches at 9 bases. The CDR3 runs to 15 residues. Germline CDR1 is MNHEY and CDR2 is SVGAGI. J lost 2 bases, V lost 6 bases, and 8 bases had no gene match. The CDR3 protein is CASRRKRQGAYEQYF. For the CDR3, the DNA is TGTGCCAGCAGAAGGAAAAGACAGGGGGCCTACGAGCAGTACTTC.